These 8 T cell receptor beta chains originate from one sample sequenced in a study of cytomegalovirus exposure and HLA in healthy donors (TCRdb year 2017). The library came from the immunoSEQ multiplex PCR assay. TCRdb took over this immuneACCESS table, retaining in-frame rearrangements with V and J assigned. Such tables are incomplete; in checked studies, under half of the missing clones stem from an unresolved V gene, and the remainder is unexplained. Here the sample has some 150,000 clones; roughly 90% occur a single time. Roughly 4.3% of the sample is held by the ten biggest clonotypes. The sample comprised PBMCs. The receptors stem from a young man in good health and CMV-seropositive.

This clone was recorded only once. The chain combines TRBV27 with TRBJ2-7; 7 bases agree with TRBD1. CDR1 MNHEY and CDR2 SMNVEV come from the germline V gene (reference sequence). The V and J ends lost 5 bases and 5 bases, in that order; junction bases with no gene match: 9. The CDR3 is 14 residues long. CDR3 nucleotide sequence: TGTGCCAGCAGTCTGACAGGGCCGAAGAACGAGCAGTACTTC. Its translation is CASSLTGPKNEQYF.

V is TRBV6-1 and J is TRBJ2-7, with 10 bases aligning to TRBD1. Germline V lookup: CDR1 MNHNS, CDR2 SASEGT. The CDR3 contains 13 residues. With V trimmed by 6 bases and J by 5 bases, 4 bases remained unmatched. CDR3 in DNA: TGTGCCAGCAGGGACAGGGGGGTCCACGAGCAGTACTTC. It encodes CASRDRGVHEQYF.

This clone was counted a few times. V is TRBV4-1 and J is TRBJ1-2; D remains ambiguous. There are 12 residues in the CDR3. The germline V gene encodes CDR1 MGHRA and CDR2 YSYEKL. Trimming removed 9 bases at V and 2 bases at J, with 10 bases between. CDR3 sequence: CASGEINYGYTF. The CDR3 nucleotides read TGCGCCAGTGGGGAGATCAACTATGGCTACACCTTC.

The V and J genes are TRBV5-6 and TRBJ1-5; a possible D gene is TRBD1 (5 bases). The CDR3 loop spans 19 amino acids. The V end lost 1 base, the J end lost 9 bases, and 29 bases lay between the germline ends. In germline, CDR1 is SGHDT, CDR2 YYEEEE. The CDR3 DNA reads TGTGCCAGCAGCTTGTATGATGGTGGGTTCCCTAGATCCGACAGGCCCCAGCATTTT. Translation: CASSLYDGGFPRSDRPQHF.

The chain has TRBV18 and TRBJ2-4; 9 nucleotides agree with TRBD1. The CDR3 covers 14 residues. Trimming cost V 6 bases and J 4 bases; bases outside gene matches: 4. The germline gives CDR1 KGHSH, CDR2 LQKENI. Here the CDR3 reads CASSPGTGKNIQYF. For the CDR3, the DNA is TGTGCCAGCTCCCCAGGGACAGGGAAAAACATTCAGTACTTC.

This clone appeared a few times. In nucleotides, the CDR3 is TGTGCCAGCTCAGAGAGCGGGAACACTGAAGCTTTCTTT. Amino acid sequence: CASSESGNTEAFF. This chain joins TRBV18 and TRBJ1-1; D unresolved. V gave up 5 bases and J gave up 1 base, with 8 bases separating them. The CDR3 loop spans 13 amino acids. Germline lookup yields CDR1 KGHSH and CDR2 LQKENI.

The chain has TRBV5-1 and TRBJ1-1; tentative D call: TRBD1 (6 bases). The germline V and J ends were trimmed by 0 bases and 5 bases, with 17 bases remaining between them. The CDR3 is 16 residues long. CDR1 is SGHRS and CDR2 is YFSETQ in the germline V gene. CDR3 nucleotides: TGCGCCAGCAGCTTGGCGGCTGGACAGACGAAGACTGAAGCTTTCTTT. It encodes CASSLAAGQTKTEAFF.

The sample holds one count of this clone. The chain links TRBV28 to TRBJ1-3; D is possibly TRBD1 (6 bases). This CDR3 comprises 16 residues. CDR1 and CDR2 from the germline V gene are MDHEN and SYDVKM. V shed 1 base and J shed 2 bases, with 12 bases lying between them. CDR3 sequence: CASSLFGRGTGNTIYF. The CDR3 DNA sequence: TGTGCCAGCAGTTTATTTGGCAGGGGAACTGGAAACACCATATATTTT. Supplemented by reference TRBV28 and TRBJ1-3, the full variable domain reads DVKVTQSSRYLVKRTGEKVFLECVQDMDHENMFWYRQDPGLGLRLIYFSYDVKMKEKGDIPEGYSVSREKKERFSLILESASTNQTSMYLCASSLFGRGTGNTIYFGEGSWLTVV.